This TCR beta chain was sequenced for a study of shared clonotypes between healthy human individuals. The CDR3 totals 16 residues. The junction had 9 bases not matched to a gene; V was cut back by 0 bases and J by 4 bases. Germline lookup yields CDR1 LGHNT and CDR2 FRNRAP. Profiled with immunoSEQ multiplex PCR; TCRdb holds only in-frame clones, not every one. The data show around 690,000 clones, about 90% seen once. Sequenced sample: memory CD8+ T cells from PBMCs. Sample subset: CD45RO+ cells pooled with CCR7-negative TemRA cells. The TCR originated in a man aged 18 to 29 in good health. Some clones in this sample may be carry-over from other donors' samples. V is TRBV12-5 and J is TRBJ2-7, with 7 bases lining up with TRBD2. This CDR3 is CASGLVLGGSSYEQYF. The CDR3 bases are TGTGCTAGTGGTTTGGTACTTGGCGGGAGTTCATACGAGCAGTACTTC.